This T cell receptor beta chain appears in the sequencing data of a study of T cell repertoires in ileal Crohn's disease. Overall study context: Median disease duration was nearly eight years; 35% smoked at surgery.

This CDR3 is 16 amino acids long. Germline values: CDR1 SGHTA, CDR2 FQGNSA. V was pared by 1 base and J by 2 bases, with 5 bases of the junction left unmatched. The time point is: inflamed ileum from the surgical specimen. With respect to this clone: Its specificity is not known.

Study findings and constraints: Clonal expansions were more frequent in active smokers than non-smokers at surgery. High-frequency clones were more common in sorted CD8 than CD4 cells.

Sequencing was performed with immunoSEQ multiplex PCR; in TCRdb, only in-frame clones are kept and a portion is missing. The data show more than 15,000 clones, approximately 80% seen once. Source material: ileal tissue. This receptor was taken from an adult with Crohn's disease. This rearrangement joins TRBV7-2 to TRBJ2-7; TRBD2 aligns across 10 bases. Written as DNA, the CDR3 is TGTGCCAGCAGCTTAGTTAGCAGCGGGGGGGCCTACGAGCAGTACTTC. Amino acid sequence: CASSLVSSGGAYEQYF.